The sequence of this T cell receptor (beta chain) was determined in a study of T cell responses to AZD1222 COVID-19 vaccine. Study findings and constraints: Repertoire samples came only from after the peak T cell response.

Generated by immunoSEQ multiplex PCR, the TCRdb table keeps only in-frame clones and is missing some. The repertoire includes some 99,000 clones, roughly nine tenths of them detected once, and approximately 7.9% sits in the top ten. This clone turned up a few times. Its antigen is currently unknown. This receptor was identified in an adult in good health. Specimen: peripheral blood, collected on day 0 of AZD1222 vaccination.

This chain's CDR3 is CASSIGQVDNQPQHF. The CDR3 DNA reads TGTGCCAGTAGTATTGGACAGGTTGACAATCAGCCCCAGCATTTT. This rearrangement joins TRBV19 to TRBJ1-5, with 7 bases matching TRBD1. J gave up 3 bases and V 3 bases, and 5 bases lay outside the gene matches. The CDR3 has 15 residues. The germline CDR1 and CDR2 sequences are LNHDA and SQIVND (reference sequence). Drawing the rest from reference TRBV19 and TRBJ1-5, the complete variable domain is DGGITQSPKYLFRKEGQNVTLSCEQNLNHDAMYWYRQDPGQGLRLIYYSQIVNDFQKGDIAEGYSVSREKKESFPLTVTSAQKNPTAFYLCASSIGQVDNQPQHFGDGTRLSIL.